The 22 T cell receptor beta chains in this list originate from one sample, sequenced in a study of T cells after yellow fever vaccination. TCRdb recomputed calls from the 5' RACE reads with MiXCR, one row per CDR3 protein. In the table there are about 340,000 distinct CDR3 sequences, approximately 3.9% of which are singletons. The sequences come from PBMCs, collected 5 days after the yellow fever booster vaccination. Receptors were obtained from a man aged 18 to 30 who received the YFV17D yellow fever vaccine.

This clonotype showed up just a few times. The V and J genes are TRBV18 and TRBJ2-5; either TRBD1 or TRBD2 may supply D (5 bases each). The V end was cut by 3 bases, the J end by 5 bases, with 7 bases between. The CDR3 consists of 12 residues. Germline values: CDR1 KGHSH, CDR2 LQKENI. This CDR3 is CASSPGPETQYF. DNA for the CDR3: TGTGCCAGCTCACCGGGACCCGAGACCCAGTACTTC.

This CDR3 is CASSLEGVSYEQYF. The CDR3 coding sequence is TGTGCCAGCAGCTTAGAAGGGGTTTCGTACGAGCAGTACTTC. The rearrangement uses TRBV7-9 and TRBJ2-7; perhaps TRBD1 as D (5 bases). Trimming cost V 1 base and J 4 bases, with 11 bases left between them. The CDR3 runs 14 residues. CDR1 and CDR2 (germline): SEHNR, FQNEAQ (reference sequence).

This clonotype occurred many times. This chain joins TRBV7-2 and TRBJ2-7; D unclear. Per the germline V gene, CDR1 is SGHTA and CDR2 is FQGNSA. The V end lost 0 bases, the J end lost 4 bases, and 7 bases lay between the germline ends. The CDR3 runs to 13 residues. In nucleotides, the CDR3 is TGTGCCAGCAGCTTAGCGGGCGGATACGAGCAGTACGTC. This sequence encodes CASSLAGGYEQYV.

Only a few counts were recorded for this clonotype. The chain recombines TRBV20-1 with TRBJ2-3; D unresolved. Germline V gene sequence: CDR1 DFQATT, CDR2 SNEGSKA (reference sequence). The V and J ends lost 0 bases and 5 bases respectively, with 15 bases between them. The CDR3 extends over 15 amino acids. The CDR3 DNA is TGCAGTGCTAGAGATCGATTAGATGAGGTAGATACGCAGTATTTT. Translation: CSARDRLDEVDTQYF.

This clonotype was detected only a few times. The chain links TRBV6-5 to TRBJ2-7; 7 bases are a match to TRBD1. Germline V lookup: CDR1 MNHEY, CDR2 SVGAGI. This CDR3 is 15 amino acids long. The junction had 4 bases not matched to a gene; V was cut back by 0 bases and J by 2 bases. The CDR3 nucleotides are TGTGCCAGCAGTTACTCCTACGACAGGGCCTACGAGCAGTACTTC. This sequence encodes CASSYSYDRAYEQYF.

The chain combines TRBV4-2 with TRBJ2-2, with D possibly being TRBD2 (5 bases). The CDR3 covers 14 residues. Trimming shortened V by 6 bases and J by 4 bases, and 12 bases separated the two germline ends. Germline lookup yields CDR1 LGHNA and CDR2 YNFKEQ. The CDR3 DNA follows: TGTGCCAGCAGAGAAAGCGGAGGCACCGGGGAGCTGTTTTTT. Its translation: CASRESGGTGELFF.

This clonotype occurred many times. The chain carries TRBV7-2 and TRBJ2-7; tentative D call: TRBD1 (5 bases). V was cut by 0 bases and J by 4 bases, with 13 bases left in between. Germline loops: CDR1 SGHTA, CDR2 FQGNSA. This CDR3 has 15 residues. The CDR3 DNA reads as TGTGCCAGCAGCTTAGCTCGTCAGTCAGGGTACGAGCAGTACTTC. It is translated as CASSLARQSGYEQYF.

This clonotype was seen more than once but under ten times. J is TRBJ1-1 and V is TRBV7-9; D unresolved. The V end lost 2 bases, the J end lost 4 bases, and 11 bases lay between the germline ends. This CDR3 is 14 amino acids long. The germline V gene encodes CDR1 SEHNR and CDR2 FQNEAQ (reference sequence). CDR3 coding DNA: TGTGCCAGCAGCTTATCAGGCCACATCACTGAAGCTTTCTTT. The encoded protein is CASSLSGHITEAFF.

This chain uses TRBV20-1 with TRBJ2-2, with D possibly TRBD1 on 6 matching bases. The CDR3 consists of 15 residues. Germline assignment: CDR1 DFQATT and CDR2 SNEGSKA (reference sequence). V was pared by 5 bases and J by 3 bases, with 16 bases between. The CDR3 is CSAQAQGSYTGELFF. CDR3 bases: TGCAGTGCTCAGGCCCAGGGGAGTTACACCGGGGAGCTGTTTTTT.

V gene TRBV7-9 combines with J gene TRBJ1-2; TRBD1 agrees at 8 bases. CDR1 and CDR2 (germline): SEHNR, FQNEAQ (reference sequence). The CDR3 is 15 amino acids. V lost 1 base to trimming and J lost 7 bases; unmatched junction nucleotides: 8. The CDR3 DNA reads TGTGCCAGCAGCTTAGAAGACAGGGGCGTCTCTGGCTACACCTTC. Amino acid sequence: CASSLEDRGVSGYTF. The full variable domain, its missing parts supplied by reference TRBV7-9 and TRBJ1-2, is DTGVSQNPRHKITKRGQNVTFRCDPISEHNRLYWYRQTLGQGPEFLTYFQNEAQLEKSRLLSDRFSAERPKGSFSTLEIQRTEQGDSAMYLCASSLEDRGVSGYTFGSGTRLTVV.

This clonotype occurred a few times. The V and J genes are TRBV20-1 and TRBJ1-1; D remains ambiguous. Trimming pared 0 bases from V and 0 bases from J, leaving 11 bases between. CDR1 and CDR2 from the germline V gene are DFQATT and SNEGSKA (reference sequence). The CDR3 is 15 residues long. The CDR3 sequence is CSARDLGTLNTEAFF. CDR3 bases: TGCAGTGCTAGAGATCTCGGCACCTTGAACACTGAAGCTTTCTTT.

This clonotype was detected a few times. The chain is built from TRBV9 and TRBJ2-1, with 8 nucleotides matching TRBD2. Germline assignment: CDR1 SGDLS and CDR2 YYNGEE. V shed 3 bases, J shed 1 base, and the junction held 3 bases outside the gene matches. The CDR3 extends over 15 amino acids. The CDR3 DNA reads TGTGCCAGCAGCGATAGCGGGGTTTCCTACAATGAGCAGTTCTTC. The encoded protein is CASSDSGVSYNEQFF. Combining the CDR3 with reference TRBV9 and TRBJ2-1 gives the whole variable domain DSGVTQTPKHLITATGQRVTLRCSPRSGDLSVYWYQQSLDQGLQFLIQYYNGEERAKGNILERFSAQQFPDLHSELNLSSLELGDSALYFCASSDSGVSYNEQFFGPGTRLTVL.

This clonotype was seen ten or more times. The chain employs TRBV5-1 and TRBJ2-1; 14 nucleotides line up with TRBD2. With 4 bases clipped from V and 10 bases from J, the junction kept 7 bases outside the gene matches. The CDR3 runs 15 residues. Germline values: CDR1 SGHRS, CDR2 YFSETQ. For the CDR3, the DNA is TGCGCCAGCAGCCAGGGACTAGCGGGGGAGGGGGAGCAGTTCTTC. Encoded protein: CASSQGLAGEGEQFF.

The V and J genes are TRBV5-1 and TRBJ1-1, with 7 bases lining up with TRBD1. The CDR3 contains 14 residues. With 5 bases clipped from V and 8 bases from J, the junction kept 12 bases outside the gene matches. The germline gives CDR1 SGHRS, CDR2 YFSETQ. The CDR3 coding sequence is TGCGCCAGCAGGCCGGGACAGCGTTTGGTAGAAGCTTTCTTT. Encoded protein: CASRPGQRLVEAFF.

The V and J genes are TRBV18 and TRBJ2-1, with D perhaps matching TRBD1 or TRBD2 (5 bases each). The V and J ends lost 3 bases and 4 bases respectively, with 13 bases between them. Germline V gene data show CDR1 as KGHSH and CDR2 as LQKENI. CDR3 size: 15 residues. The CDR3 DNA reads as TGTGCCAGCTCACCCCAGGGAGCGAATTACAATGAGCAGTTCTTC. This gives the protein CASSPQGANYNEQFF.

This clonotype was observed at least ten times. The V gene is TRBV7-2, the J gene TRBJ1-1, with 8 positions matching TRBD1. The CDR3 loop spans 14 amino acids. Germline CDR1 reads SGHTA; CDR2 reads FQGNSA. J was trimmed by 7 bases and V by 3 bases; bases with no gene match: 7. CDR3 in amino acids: CASSFARGTGEAFF. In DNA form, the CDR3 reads TGTGCCAGCAGCTTTGCTCGGGGGACAGGTGAAGCTTTCTTT.

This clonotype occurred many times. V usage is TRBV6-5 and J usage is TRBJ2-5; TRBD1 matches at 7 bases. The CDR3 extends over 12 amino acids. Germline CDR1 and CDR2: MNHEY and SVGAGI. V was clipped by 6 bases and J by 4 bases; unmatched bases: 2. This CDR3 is CASRSGGETQYF. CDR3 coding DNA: TGTGCCAGCAGGTCAGGGGGAGAGACCCAGTACTTC.

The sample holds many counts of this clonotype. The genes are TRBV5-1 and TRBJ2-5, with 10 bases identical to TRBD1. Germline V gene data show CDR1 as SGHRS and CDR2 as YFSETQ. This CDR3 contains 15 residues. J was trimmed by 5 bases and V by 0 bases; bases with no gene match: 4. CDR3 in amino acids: CASSLAGTGVETQYF. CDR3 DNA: TGCGCCAGCAGCTTGGCAGGGACAGGGGTGGAGACCCAGTACTTC.

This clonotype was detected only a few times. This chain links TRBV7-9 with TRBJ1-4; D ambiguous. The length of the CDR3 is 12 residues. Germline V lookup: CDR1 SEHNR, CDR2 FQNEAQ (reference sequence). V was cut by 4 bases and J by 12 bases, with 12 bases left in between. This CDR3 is CASSSSHRELFF. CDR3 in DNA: TGTGCCAGCAGCTCGAGCCATAGGGAACTGTTTTTT.

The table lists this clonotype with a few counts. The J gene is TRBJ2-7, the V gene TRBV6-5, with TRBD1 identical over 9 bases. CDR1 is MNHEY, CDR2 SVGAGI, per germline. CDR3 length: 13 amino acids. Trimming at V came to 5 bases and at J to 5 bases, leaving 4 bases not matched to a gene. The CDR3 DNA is TGTGCCAGCAGTCCCGGGACAGGGAACGAGCAGTACGTC. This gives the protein CASSPGTGNEQYV.

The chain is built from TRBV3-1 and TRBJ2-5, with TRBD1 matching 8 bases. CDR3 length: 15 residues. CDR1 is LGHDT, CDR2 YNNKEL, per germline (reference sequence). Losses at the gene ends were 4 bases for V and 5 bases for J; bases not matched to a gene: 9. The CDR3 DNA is TGTGCCAGCAGCCGAGCGACAGGGGCCCGGGAGACCCAGTACTTC. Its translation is CASSRATGARETQYF.

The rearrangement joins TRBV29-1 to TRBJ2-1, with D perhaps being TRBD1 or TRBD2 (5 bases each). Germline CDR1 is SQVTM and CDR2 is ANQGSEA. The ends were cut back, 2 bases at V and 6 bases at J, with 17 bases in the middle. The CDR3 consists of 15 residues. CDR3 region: CSVEQGRLPANEQFF. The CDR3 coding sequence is TGCAGCGTTGAACAGGGACGACTCCCGGCCAATGAGCAGTTCTTC.